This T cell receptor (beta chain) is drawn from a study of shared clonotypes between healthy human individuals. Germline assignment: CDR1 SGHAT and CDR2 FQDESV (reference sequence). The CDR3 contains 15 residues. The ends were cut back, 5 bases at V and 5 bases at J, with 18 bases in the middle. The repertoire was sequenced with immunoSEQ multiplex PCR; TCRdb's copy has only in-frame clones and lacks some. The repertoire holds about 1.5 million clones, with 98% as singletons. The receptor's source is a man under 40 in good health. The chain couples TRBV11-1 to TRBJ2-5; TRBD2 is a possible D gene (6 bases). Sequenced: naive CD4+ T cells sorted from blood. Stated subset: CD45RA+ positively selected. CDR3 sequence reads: CASSPRLETRETQYF. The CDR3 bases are TGTGCCAGCAGCCCCCGACTAGAAACGAGGGAGACCCAGTACTTC.